This TCR beta chain was obtained from a study of cytomegalovirus exposure and HLA in healthy donors. This clone is labeled as medium-sized (0.01 to 0.1%). The PCR made use of 60 Vbeta and 13 Jbeta primers. Profiled with immunoSEQ multiplex PCR; TCRdb holds only in-frame clones, not every one. The sample has 75,000 to 90,000 clones; 63% are singletons. Trimming pared 5 bases from V and 2 bases from J, leaving 2 bases between. CDR1 and CDR2 from the germline V gene are SNHLY and FYNNEI. CDR3 size: 11 residues. This TCR derives from a woman aged 40 to 55 in good health and CMV-seropositive. Specimen: PBMCs. V usage is TRBV2 and J usage is TRBJ2-3; D gene uncertain. The DNA for the CDR3 is TGTGCCAGCAGTTACACAGATACGCAGTATTTT. As protein: CASSYTDTQYF.